These 14 T cell receptor beta chains originate from one sample sequenced in a study of T-cell reconstitution after alpha-beta-depleted transplantation in children. Molecular barcoding with unique molecular identifiers was used for the TCRbeta library. Each CDR3 protein gets one entry after TCRdb re-called the PCR reads with MiXCR. Here the sample spans 450,000 to 600,000 distinct CDR3 sequences, 32% being singletons. The sequencing here drew on PBMCs from the stem cell graft donor, taken from the stem cell graft. These receptor sequences come from a human donor who donated a stem cell graft to a child with aplastic anemia.

V usage is TRBV5-6 and J usage is TRBJ2-1; tentatively, D is TRBD1 (7 bases). CDR1 SGHDT and CDR2 YYEEEE come from the germline V gene. Trimming stripped 1 base from V and 10 bases from J, with 21 bases between. This CDR3 has 16 residues. CDR3 coding DNA: TGTGCCAGCAGCTTGTGGGGTGGCGGGACAGTTTGGGAGCAGTTCTTC. Amino acid sequence: CASSLWGGGTVWEQFF.

The chain has TRBV20-1 and TRBJ1-1; 11 bases match TRBD1. Germline V gene sequence: CDR1 DFQATT, CDR2 SNEGSKA (reference sequence). CDR3 length: 14 amino acids. Trimming removed 3 bases from V and 7 bases from J; junction bases left unmatched: 7. The CDR3 nucleotides are TGCAGTGCTAGGAGGACAGGGGGCGGGGATGAAGCTTTCTTT. This encodes CSARRTGGGDEAFF.

This clonotype was recorded only once. The chain couples TRBV30 to TRBJ1-1; the match to TRBD1 covers 8 bases. The germline gives CDR1 GTSNPN, CDR2 SVGIG (reference sequence). Losses at the gene ends were 2 bases for V and 3 bases for J; bases not matched to a gene: 8. This CDR3 is built from 15 residues. CDR3 bases: TGTGCCTGGAGTTTGACAGGGGTCAGGGACACTGAAGCTTTCTTT. Translating it yields CAWSLTGVRDTEAFF.

This clonotype was detected only a few times. The chain employs TRBV7-2 and TRBJ2-3, with D possibly TRBD2 on 5 matching bases. V was pared by 1 base and J by 10 bases, with 21 bases between. CDR3 length: 16 residues. The germline CDR1 and CDR2 sequences are SGHTA and FQGNSA. CDR3 sequence: CASSLVAASLPVPQYF. Written as DNA, the CDR3 is TGTGCCAGCAGCTTAGTCGCCGCTAGCCTTCCGGTTCCGCAGTATTTT.

V and J are TRBV28 and TRBJ1-1, with D unclear. The length of the CDR3 is 12 residues. V was clipped by 3 bases and J by 6 bases, with 8 bases between them. Germline-derived CDR1 and CDR2 are MDHEN and SYDVKM. The CDR3 DNA is TGTGCCAGCAGTTTTATATTATCTGAAGCTTTCTTT. It codes for CASSFILSEAFF.

The genes are TRBV7-8 and TRBJ2-1; D possibly uses TRBD1 or TRBD2 (5 bases each). The CDR3 is 14 residues long. Germline V gene sequence: CDR1 SGHVS, CDR2 FQNEAQ. V lost 1 base and J 9 bases, leaving 13 bases between the germline ends. The DNA of the CDR3 is TGTGCCAGCAGCTTAGAATCGGTGAGGGGTGAGCAGTTCTTC. Its translation: CASSLESVRGEQFF.

The sample holds a few counts of this clonotype. The V gene is TRBV6-1, the J gene TRBJ1-5; D call uncertain. V was trimmed by 1 base and J by 3 bases, leaving 10 bases between them. This CDR3 is built from 15 residues. CDR1 MNHNS and CDR2 SASEGT come from the germline V gene. The CDR3 DNA sequence: TGTGCCAGCAGTGAAGGGTTGCCTTTCAATCAGCCCCAGCATTTT. Translation gives CASSEGLPFNQPQHF.

This clonotype turned up a few times. This sequence joins TRBV12-3 or TRBV12-4 and TRBJ2-1; a weak D match, TRBD2 (5 bases). V was cut by 4 bases and J by 2 bases, with 9 bases left in between. The CDR3 length is 14 residues. CDR3 region: CASSSRGPYNEQFF. The CDR3, as DNA: TGTGCCAGCAGTTCCCGGGGTCCCTACAATGAGCAGTTCTTC.

The chain couples TRBV7-2 to TRBJ1-6; D unresolved. V gave up 1 base and J gave up 0 bases, with 4 bases separating them. Germline lookup yields CDR1 SGHTA and CDR2 FQGNSA. CDR3 size: 15 residues. CDR3 sequence (DNA): TGTGCCAGCAGCTTAGACGGCTCCTATAATTCACCCCTCCACTTT. Its translation: CASSLDGSYNSPLHF.

This clonotype has only a few counts. V gene TRBV30 combines with J gene TRBJ1-3; D is ambiguous. Germline CDR1 GTSNPN, CDR2 SVGIG (reference sequence). The V gene lost 6 bases and the J gene lost 0 bases, with 9 bases spanning the gap. The CDR3 sequence is 13 residues long. CDR3 coding DNA: TGTGCCTGCCTACGGGGCTCTGGAAACACCATATATTTT. Its protein product is CACLRGSGNTIYF.

In its sample, this clonotype was seen a few times. The chain carries TRBV20-1 and TRBJ1-2; D gene unclear. CDR3 length equals 13 residues. V lost 0 bases, J lost 5 bases, and 10 bases lay in between. Per the germline V gene, CDR1 is DFQATT and CDR2 is SNEGSKA (reference sequence). The CDR3 DNA reads as TGCAGTGCTAGAGAGACGGCCGATTATGGCTACACCTTC. Its translation is CSARETADYGYTF.

This clonotype was picked up a small number of times. V and J are TRBV5-1 and TRBJ2-3; D remains ambiguous. CDR3 length: 12 amino acids. Trimming cost V 3 bases and J 6 bases, with 8 bases left between them. Germline CDR1 and CDR2: SGHRS and YFSETQ. CDR3 in DNA: TGCGCCAGCAGCTCCCAAAGTGATACGCAGTATTTT. Its protein is CASSSQSDTQYF.

This chain joins TRBV12-3 or TRBV12-4 and TRBJ1-3; no firm D call. CDR3 length: 17 amino acids. V was clipped by 3 bases and J by 0 bases, with 15 bases between them. DNA for the CDR3: TGTGCCAGCAGTTTCCCTGAACTGAGGCTCTCTGGAAACACCATATATTTT. It is translated as CASSFPELRLSGNTIYF.

There are a few counts of this clonotype. V is TRBV4-3 and J is TRBJ2-3; 7 bases are a match to TRBD2. CDR1 and CDR2 from the germline V gene are LGHNA and YSLEER. The CDR3 runs 15 residues. With V trimmed by 4 bases and J by 2 bases, 6 bases remained unmatched. The CDR3 protein is CASSLSRGTTDTQYF. In DNA form, the CDR3 reads TGCGCCAGCAGCCTCTCGCGGGGGACCACAGATACGCAGTATTTT.